The present T cell receptor beta chain was sequenced within a study of T cell responses to AZD1222 COVID-19 vaccine. Study overall: Researchers grouped second doses given at about 4 or about 12 weeks into one pool. Study outcomes and limitations: Sampled repertoires all dated from after the peak T cell response.

The germline CDR1 and CDR2 sequences are WSHSY and SAAADI. V was trimmed by 3 bases and J by 0 bases, leaving 6 bases between them. The CDR3 runs to 13 residues. Details on this clone: Antigen: not known.

Clones were sequenced by immunoSEQ multiplex PCR, and TCRdb holds only the in-frame ones, with some missing. The sample yields tens of thousands of clones, roughly 88% seen once. Sequencing was performed on peripheral blood, taken on day 0 of AZD1222 vaccination. This chain joins TRBV10-2 and TRBJ2-7, with D perhaps given as TRBD1 or TRBD2 (5 bases each). The TCR was taken from an adult in good health. CDR3 DNA sequence: TGCGCCAGCAGTGATGGGGGCTCCTACGAGCAGTACTTC. Protein: CASSDGGSYEQYF.